The 30 T cell receptor beta chains listed next were all sequenced from one sample in a study of identical twins. TCRdb re-derived calls from the 5' RACE reads in MiXCR, one entry per CDR3 protein. The table lists 250,000 or so distinct CDR3 sequences, approximately 8.3% of them singletons. A further study also used this sample, focusing on yellow fever vaccine responses in identical twins.

Material: CD8+ T cells sorted from blood. These receptors were taken from a woman aged 18 to 35 in good health.

This clonotype came up many times. V gene TRBV5-1 combines with J gene TRBJ2-7; 7 nucleotides agree with TRBD1. The CDR3 runs 15 residues. The germline gives CDR1 SGHRS, CDR2 YFSETQ. V was pared by 4 bases and J by 6 bases, with 13 bases of the junction left unmatched. CDR3 residues: CASSPGMTGFGEQYF. The CDR3 DNA follows: TGCGCCAGCAGCCCAGGAATGACAGGGTTCGGCGAGCAGTACTTC.

Turning to this clonotype: The junction does not match germline at one end; this may be a read error. This chain uses TRBV25-1 with TRBJ1-2; a weak D match, TRBD1 (5 bases). Germline lookup yields CDR1 MGHDK and CDR2 SYGVNS. There are 13 residues in the CDR3. The chain's CDR3 is CASSEFGGTTVFF. CDR3 nucleotide sequence: TGTGCCAGCAGTGAATTCGGAGGGACGACAGTATTTTTC.

This clonotype turned up a few times. The rearrangement uses TRBV6-2 or TRBV6-3 and TRBJ2-2; tentative D call: TRBD2 (6 bases). Germline-derived CDR1 and CDR2 are MNHEY and SVGEGT. The CDR3 loop spans 15 amino acids. The V end lost 5 bases, the J end lost 4 bases, and 14 bases lay between the germline ends. CDR3 in amino acids: CASSPPGVRTGELFF. CDR3 DNA: TGTGCCAGCAGTCCCCCGGGGGTTCGCACCGGGGAGCTGTTTTTT.

With respect to this clonotype: One end of the junction varies from germline; a read error may be responsible. The chain combines TRBV7-7 with TRBJ2-2; D not certain. Germline CDR1 reads SSHAT; CDR2 reads FNYEAQ (reference sequence). This CDR3 region has 14 residues. CDR3 DNA: TGTGCTAGCAGCTTACCCTCGAACACCGGGGAGCTGTTTTTT. Amino acids: CASSLPSNTGELFF.

This clonotype was counted ten times or more. The rearrangement uses TRBV20-1 and TRBJ2-3, with D possibly matching TRBD2 (6 bases). V was clipped by 5 bases and J by 1 base, with 19 bases between them. This CDR3 has 16 residues. Germline lookup yields CDR1 DFQATT and CDR2 SNEGSKA (reference sequence). In DNA form, the CDR3 reads TGCAGTGCTCTAGAGGGAGGTACAGCGGGCACAGATACGCAGTATTTT. Its translation is CSALEGGTAGTDTQYF.

This clonotype was found many times. This chain joins TRBV25-1 and TRBJ2-7, with 8 nucleotides matching TRBD1. CDR1 is MGHDK and CDR2 is SYGVNS in the germline V gene. The trim removed 1 base at V and 2 bases at J, leaving 1 base unmatched. The CDR3 has 14 amino acids. The CDR3 protein is CASSEWDRTYEQYF. The CDR3 nucleotides are TGTGCCAGCAGTGAATGGGACAGGACCTACGAGCAGTACTTC.

This clonotype was counted at least ten times. This chain connects TRBV7-9 to TRBJ2-7, with D possibly TRBD2 on 6 matching bases. This CDR3 is built from 13 residues. V was pared by 3 bases and J by 3 bases, with 9 bases between. The germline gives CDR1 SEHNR, CDR2 FQNEAQ (reference sequence). CDR3: CASSFLTSYEQYF. For the CDR3, the DNA is TGTGCCAGCAGCTTCCTGACTAGCTACGAGCAGTACTTC.

This clonotype was observed at least ten times. V usage is TRBV29-1 and J usage is TRBJ2-1; D call uncertain. The V end was cut by 7 bases, the J end by 0 bases, with 10 bases between. CDR1 and CDR2 (germline): SQVTM, ANQGSEA. The CDR3 length is 13 residues. CDR3 residues: CSGTSLSYNEQFF. The CDR3 coding sequence is TGCAGCGGTACTTCCCTCTCCTACAATGAGCAGTTCTTC.

This clonotype has just a few counts. This chain uses TRBV29-1 with TRBJ2-1; D unresolved. The V gene lost 4 bases and the J gene lost 8 bases, with 3 bases spanning the gap. Germline V CDR1 and CDR2: SQVTM, ANQGSEA. The CDR3 extends over 9 amino acids. This chain's CDR3 is CSVGDEQFF. The CDR3 DNA is TGCAGCGTTGGGGATGAGCAGTTCTTC.

This clonotype was seen at least ten times. This chain connects TRBV5-6 to TRBJ2-7; D not resolved. Germline assignment: CDR1 SGHDT and CDR2 YYEEEE. V was clipped by 1 base and J by 4 bases, with 6 bases between them. This CDR3 comprises 12 residues. The CDR3 sequence: CASSLSLYEQYF. CDR3 nucleotide sequence: TGTGCCAGCAGCTTGTCCCTATACGAGCAGTACTTC.

This clonotype was counted a few times. The genes are TRBV7-6 and TRBJ2-5; TRBD1 matches 8 bases. This CDR3 region has 15 residues. Germline CDR1 reads SGHVS; CDR2 reads FNYEAQ. V lost 2 bases to trimming and J lost 4 bases; unmatched junction nucleotides: 6. The DNA of the CDR3 is TGTGCCAGCAGCTTACAGGGGGCGCAAGGAGAGACCCAGTACTTC. Translation gives CASSLQGAQGETQYF.

The chain employs TRBV4-3 and TRBJ2-1; TRBD2 aligns across 8 bases. This CDR3 has 12 residues. Trimming removed 4 bases from V and 15 bases from J; junction bases left unmatched: 8. CDR1 and CDR2 from the germline V gene are LGHNA and YSLEER. The CDR3 spells CASSPGGGRTFF. The CDR3 coding sequence is TGCGCCAGCAGCCCCGGTGGCGGGAGGACGTTCTTC.

This clonotype has ten or more counts. The V gene is TRBV5-1, the J gene TRBJ2-1; D possibly corresponds to TRBD1 (6 bases). Germline V gene data show CDR1 as SGHRS and CDR2 as YFSETQ. The CDR3 covers 17 residues. The V end lost 4 bases, the J end lost 1 base, and 18 bases lay between the germline ends. CDR3 sequence: CASSPLPRDTSYNEQFF. In DNA form, the CDR3 reads TGCGCCAGCAGCCCCCTCCCCCGGGACACTTCCTACAATGAGCAGTTCTTC.

This clonotype was found a few times. The rearrangement links TRBV29-1 to TRBJ1-4, with 9 bases lining up with TRBD1. Trimming at V came to 5 bases and at J to 5 bases, leaving 9 bases not matched to a gene. This CDR3 region has 15 residues. CDR1 is SQVTM, CDR2 ANQGSEA, per germline. This chain's CDR3 is CSVYPGQGPNEKLFF. Written as DNA, the CDR3 is TGCAGCGTTTATCCGGGACAGGGTCCAAATGAAAAACTGTTTTTT.

This clonotype was detected a few times. The chain has TRBV4-1 and TRBJ2-2; either TRBD1 or TRBD2 may supply D (6 bases each). Germline lookup yields CDR1 MGHRA and CDR2 YSYEKL. The CDR3 loop spans 18 amino acids. V gave up 5 bases and J gave up 5 bases, with 24 bases separating them. In DNA, the CDR3 is TGCGCCAGCAGCGATTACGCCCTTGGGGGGCTAGGGACCGGGGAGCTGTTTTTT. Translation: CASSDYALGGLGTGELFF.

The chain couples TRBV4-3 to TRBJ1-1, with D perhaps TRBD1 (5 bases). The length of the CDR3 is 13 residues. Per the germline V gene, CDR1 is LGHNA and CDR2 is YSLEER. V was shortened by 3 bases and J by 5 bases, with 10 bases between the two germline ends. CDR3 coding DNA: TGCGCCAGCAGCCAGTTAGGGGTAACTGAAGCTTTCTTT. Translation gives CASSQLGVTEAFF.

The chain links TRBV20-1 to TRBJ1-1; D gene unclear. This CDR3 has 11 residues. Germline V gene data show CDR1 as DFQATT and CDR2 as SNEGSKA (reference sequence). The V gene lost 4 bases and the J gene lost 5 bases, with 8 bases spanning the gap. The CDR3, as DNA: TGCAGTGCTACACCGGGGACTGAAGCTTTCTTT. Its protein product is CSATPGTEAFF.

The chain uses TRBV7-9 and TRBJ2-3; possible D gene TRBD1, 6 bases. Per germline, CDR1 SEHNR and CDR2 FQNEAQ (reference sequence). V shed 5 bases and J shed 6 bases, with 12 bases lying between them. This CDR3 region has 13 residues. The chain's CDR3 is CASSVSGVDTQYF. CDR3 in DNA: TGTGCCAGCAGCGTTTCAGGGGTGGATACGCAGTATTTT.

This clonotype was seen more than once but under ten times. The chain uses TRBV7-9 and TRBJ2-1, with D possibly matching TRBD1 (6 bases). V shed 5 bases and J shed 8 bases, with 10 bases lying between them. From germline, CDR1 is SEHNR and CDR2 FQNEAQ (reference sequence). The length of the CDR3 is 12 residues. CDR3 sequence reads: CASSTGRDEQFF. CDR3 nucleotides: TGTGCCAGCAGCACAGGGCGCGATGAGCAGTTCTTC.

The rearrangement links TRBV7-9 to TRBJ2-5; no definite D call. The CDR3 is 13 amino acids. CDR1 and CDR2 from the germline V gene are SEHNR and FQNEAQ (reference sequence). Trimming cost V 5 bases and J 2 bases, with 9 bases left between them. The CDR3 DNA sequence: TGTGCCAGCAGCCCTGGGGAACAAGAGACCCAGTACTTC. Translation: CASSPGEQETQYF.

This clonotype was found a few times. J is TRBJ2-5 and V is TRBV12-3 or TRBV12-4, with D maybe TRBD1 (5 bases). V lost 6 bases to trimming and J lost 4 bases, with 9 bases between them. CDR3 length: 12 residues. The CDR3, as DNA: TGTGCCAGCAGCAATGACAGAGAGACCCAGTACTTC. Residues: CASSNDRETQYF.

The table lists this clonotype with a few counts. This chain connects TRBV5-1 to TRBJ2-2, with D possibly TRBD1 on 6 matching bases. The CDR3 has 15 amino acids. Germline V CDR1 and CDR2: SGHRS, YFSETQ. The V end was cut by 6 bases, the J end by 6 bases, with 18 bases between. The chain's CDR3 is CASTLTGMGAGELFF. The CDR3 region has the DNA TGCGCCAGCACCTTAACAGGGATGGGCGCCGGGGAGCTGTTTTTT.

This chain connects TRBV6-2 or TRBV6-3 to TRBJ2-1, with TRBD2 identical over 8 bases. V dropped 5 bases and J dropped 5; count of bases not matched to a gene: 8. Looked up from germline, CDR1 is MNHEY and CDR2 is SVGEGT. The CDR3 is 15 amino acids. The CDR3 loop is CASSPTSGVNNEQFF. The CDR3 DNA reads as TGTGCCAGCAGTCCTACTAGCGGAGTCAACAATGAGCAGTTCTTC.

Details on this clonotype: A single base separates this from a much larger clone, so it may be a read error. The chain has TRBV4-3 and TRBJ2-1, with TRBD2 matching 8 bases. With 0 bases clipped from V and 7 bases from J, the junction kept 5 bases outside the gene matches. Germline V gene sequence: CDR1 LGHNA, CDR2 YSLEER. The length of the CDR3 is 15 residues. CDR3 protein: CASSQELAEVNEQFF. For the CDR3, the DNA is TGCGCCAGCAGCCAAGAACTAGCGGAAGTTAATGAGCAGTTCTTC.

This clonotype has just a few counts. CDR3 region: CASSQVSGPRGQETQYF. CDR3 bases: TGCGCCAGCAGCCAAGTCTCCGGGCCCCGGGGACAAGAGACCCAGTACTTC. The gene calls are TRBV4-1 and TRBJ2-5; TRBD2 might be the D (5 bases). V gave up 1 base and J gave up 2 bases, with 17 bases separating them. The CDR3 has 17 amino acids. CDR1 is MGHRA, CDR2 YSYEKL, per germline.

The chain links TRBV7-9 to TRBJ2-7, with a tentative D call TRBD1 (6 bases). Trimming stripped 7 bases from V and 3 bases from J, with 13 bases between. Germline V gives CDR1 SEHNR, CDR2 FQNEAQ (reference sequence). There are 13 residues in the CDR3. CDR3 coding DNA: TGTGCCAGCACGGACAGAAGTTACTACGAGCAGTACTTC. Protein product: CASTDRSYYEQYF.

The chain has TRBV24-1 and TRBJ2-1; 9 bases match TRBD1. CDR1 and CDR2 from the germline V gene are KGHDR and SFDVKD. This CDR3 comprises 15 residues. Trimming removed 5 bases from V and 5 bases from J; junction bases left unmatched: 6. The DNA for the CDR3 is TGTGCCACCAGTGGGTGGGGACAGGGAAACAATGAGCAGTTCTTC. Amino acid sequence: CATSGWGQGNNEQFF.

The V call is TRBV29-1, the J call TRBJ2-2; perhaps TRBD1 as D (5 bases). Between the trimmed V and J ends, which lost 4 bases and 5 bases, there was a span of 8 bases. CDR3 length equals 12 residues. Germline CDR1 and CDR2: SQVTM and ANQGSEA. In DNA form, the CDR3 reads TGCAGCGTTGTGGCAGGGACCGGGGAGCTGTTTTTT. It specifies CSVVAGTGELFF.

This chain uses TRBV20-1 with TRBJ2-1; 9 bases agree with TRBD2. This CDR3 has 14 amino acids. V was pared by 5 bases and J by 6 bases, with 8 bases of the junction left unmatched. CDR1 is DFQATT and CDR2 is SNEGSKA in the germline V gene (reference sequence). The CDR3: CSAGTSFYSNEQFF. The CDR3, as DNA: TGCAGTGCTGGGACTAGCTTTTATAGCAATGAGCAGTTCTTC.

This clonotype was observed many times. The chain combines TRBV12-3 or TRBV12-4 with TRBJ1-1; D unclear. This CDR3 region has 14 residues. The ends were cut back, 1 base at V and 1 base at J, with 7 bases in the middle. The DNA for the CDR3 is TGTGCCAGCAGTTTAGGGGCAGGGAACACTGAAGCTTTCTTT. Translating gives CASSLGAGNTEAFF.